This is a list of T cell receptor beta chains from one sample in a study of PD-1 blockade in mismatch repair-deficient tumors. Sequenced by immunoSEQ multiplex PCR; TCRdb stores in-frame clones only, minus some. The table records about 120,000 clones, approximately 80% of them present only once. This material consisted of peripheral blood, taken approximately 60 weeks after starting pembrolizumab. These receptor sequences come from an adult with mismatch repair-deficient cancer. Each CDR3 is given with its conserved first and last residue. The D gene is left open where the match is weak. Clone size is shown for a subset of rows, as once, few, many or a class of expanded clone.

>TRBJ2-1|-|-|16|TRBV6-5
CASSYSVPVLYNEQFF
TGTGCCAGCAGTTACTCTGTCCCCGTCCTATACAATGAGCAGTTCTTC
>TRBJ1-1|-|-|13|TRBV18
CASSPPSNTEAFF
TGTGCCAGCTCACCACCCTCGAACACTGAAGCTTTCTTT
>TRBJ1-1|-|-|13|TRBV7-3
CASSLTEGDRAFF
TGTGCCAGCAGCTTAACGGAGGGAGATCGGGCTTTCTTT
>TRBJ1-1|TRBD1|-|16|TRBV7-2
CASSLETGNVGTEAFF
TGTGCCAGCAGCTTAGAGACAGGGAACGTTGGCACTGAAGCTTTCTTT
>TRBJ1-2|TRBD1|-|15|TRBV5-1
CASSPVQGGNYGYTF
TGCGCCAGCAGCCCAGTTCAGGGGGGCAACTATGGCTACACCTTC
>TRBJ2-1|-|-|15|TRBV13
CASSRLEEDGYEQFF
TGTGCCAGCAGCCGTTTGGAGGAGGATGGATATGAGCAGTTCTTC
>TRBJ1-2|TRBD1|-|15|TRBV6-5
CASSYSTGYNYGYTF
TGTGCCAGCAGTTACTCGACAGGGTATAACTATGGCTACACCTTC
>TRBJ2-1|TRBD2|-|20|TRBV5-1
CASSLTPGLAGKSSYNEQFF
TGCGCCAGCAGCTTGACTCCGGGACTAGCGGGGAAGAGCTCCTACAATGAGCAGTTCTTC
>TRBJ2-6|-|few|14|TRBV11-3
CASRAGSGANVLTF
TGTGCCAGCAGAGCGGGCTCTGGGGCCAACGTCCTGACTTTC
>TRBJ2-7|-|-|13|TRBV7-7
CASSLTEGGEQYF
TGTGCTAGCAGCCTTACCGAGGGCGGCGAGCAGTACTTC
>TRBJ1-2|-|few|13|TRBV14
CASSPDTNYGYTF
TGTGCCAGCAGCCCCGACACCAACTATGGCTACACCTTC
>TRBJ2-1|TRBD2|-|16|TRBV27
CASYTVGLASRNEQFF
TGTGCCAGCTACACAGTGGGACTAGCGTCTCGCAATGAGCAGTTCTTC
>TRBJ1-2|-|-|14|TRBV5-1
CASSLEGGGYGYTF
TGCGCCAGCAGCCTCGAAGGGGGGGGCTATGGCTACACCTTC
>TRBJ1-5|-|-|11|TRBV12-5
CASAPEQPQHF
TGTGCTAGTGCCCCGGAGCAGCCCCAGCATTTT
>TRBJ1-1|TRBD1|-|14|TRBV11-3
CASSRRQGSTEAFF
TGTGCCAGCAGCAGGAGACAGGGTAGCACTGAAGCTTTCTTT
>TRBJ2-3|-|-|14|TRBV29-1
CSVDSLDTTDTQYF
TGCAGCGTTGATAGTTTGGACACCACAGATACGCAGTATTTT
>TRBJ2-2|-|-|13|TRBV10-1
CASQELVTGELFF
TGCGCCAGCCAGGAGTTGGTCACCGGGGAGCTGTTTTTT
>TRBJ1-3|-|few|14|TRBV19
CASENQGSRNTIYF
TGTGCCAGTGAAAACCAGGGATCCAGAAACACCATATATTTT
>TRBJ2-7|-|-|13|TRBV9
CASSVGQGSEQYF
TGTGCCAGCAGCGTAGGCCAGGGCAGCGAGCAGTACTTC
>TRBJ2-4|TRBD2|-|15|TRBV4-1
CASSQLAGSKNIQYF
TGCGCCAGCAGCCAATTAGCGGGCTCCAAAAACATTCAGTACTTC
>TRBJ2-7|-|once|14|TRBV27
CASSLTGIPYEQYF
TGTGCCAGCAGTTTAACTGGGATCCCCTACGAGCAGTACTTC
>TRBJ2-1|-|-|13|TRBV9
CASSVDLTGAPFF
TGTGCCAGCAGCGTAGACTTGACGGGAGCCCCCTTCTTC
>TRBJ2-1|TRBD2|-|16|TRBV6-1
CASSVVAGDTYNEQFF
TGTGCCAGCAGTGTAGTAGCGGGGGATACCTACAATGAGCAGTTCTTC
>TRBJ1-2|-|few|16|TRBV27
CASSTIRGRTNYGYTF
TGTGCCAGCAGTACCATCCGCGGGCGAACTAACTATGGCTACACCTTC
>TRBJ2-7|TRBD2|-|14|TRBV19
CASGASGGSYEQYF
TGTGCCAGTGGCGCTAGCGGGGGATCCTACGAGCAGTACTTC
>TRBJ2-7|-|-|15|TRBV7-3
CASSGRWGREYEQYF
TGTGCCAGCAGCGGACGCTGGGGCAGGGAATACGAGCAGTACTTC
>TRBJ2-1|TRBD2|few|18|TRBV14
CASSPGSGRALLHNEQFF
TGTGCCAGCAGCCCCGGGAGCGGGAGGGCTCTCTTGCACAATGAGCAGTTCTTC
>TRBJ1-1|-|-|15|TRBV5-4
CASSRRAPSSTEAFF
TGTGCCAGCAGCCGGCGGGCCCCGTCGTCCACTGAAGCTTTCTTT
>TRBJ2-1|-|-|17|TRBV19
CASSEGLSPLDLDEQFF
TGTGCCAGTAGTGAGGGACTCTCCCCCTTGGATTTGGATGAGCAGTTCTTC
>TRBJ2-2|-|many|15|TRBV7-2
CASSYRLGGSGELFF
TGTGCCAGCAGCTACCGGCTCGGGGGTTCCGGGGAGCTGTTTTTT
>TRBJ2-2|TRBD1|-|14|TRBV11-3
CASSIRGLSGELFF
TGTGCCAGCAGCATCAGGGGGCTTAGCGGGGAGCTGTTTTTT
>TRBJ2-7|-|-|14|TRBV11-2
CASSLERVAYEQYF
TGTGCCAGCAGCTTAGAACGAGTGGCCTACGAGCAGTACTTC
>TRBJ1-4|-|-|15|TRBV27
CASSLGGQANEKLFF
TGTGCCAGCAGTTTAGGGGGGCAGGCTAATGAAAAACTGTTTTTT
>TRBJ1-4|-|-|16|TRBV19
CASLQNPSATNEKLFF
TGTGCCAGTCTCCAAAACCCGAGTGCAACTAATGAAAAACTGTTTTTT
>TRBJ2-2|-|-|14|TRBV9
CASSVGSGSGELFF
TGTGCCAGCAGCGTAGGTTCGGGGTCCGGGGAGCTGTTTTTT
>TRBJ2-2|-|-|15|TRBV18
CASSPSRGGTGELFF
TGTGCCAGCTCACCATCCCGAGGGGGCACCGGGGAGCTGTTTTTT
>TRBJ2-1|-|-|14|TRBV30
CAWSTPVLNNEQFF
TGTGCCTGGAGTACCCCCGTTTTGAACAATGAGCAGTTCTTC
>TRBJ2-1|-|-|12|TRBV30
CAGTFSYNEQFF
TGTGCCGGGACTTTCTCCTACAATGAGCAGTTCTTC
>TRBJ2-1|-|-|14|TRBV7-6
CASSLDSPYNEQFF
TGTGCCAGCAGCTTAGATTCCCCTTACAATGAGCAGTTCTTC
>TRBJ2-1|-|-|16|TRBV11-1
CASSSNEGWTYNEQFF
TGTGCCAGCAGCTCCAACGAGGGCTGGACCTACAATGAGCAGTTCTTC
>TRBJ1-3|-|-|13|TRBV5-1
CASSWDSGNTIYF
TGCGCCAGCAGCTGGGACTCTGGAAACACCATATATTTT
>TRBJ2-5|TRBD2|-|14|TRBV7-3
CASSEIAGLETQYF
TGTGCCAGCAGCGAAATAGCGGGACTAGAGACCCAGTACTTC
>TRBJ2-2|TRBD1|-|16|TRBV2
CASSLPGQGGTGELFF
TGTGCCAGCAGTTTACCGGGACAGGGTGGTACCGGGGAGCTGTTTTTT
>TRBJ2-3|TRBD2|-|15|TRBV29-1
CSVLRLAEGVDTQYF
TGCAGCGTGCTTCGACTAGCGGAGGGGGTTGATACGCAGTATTTT
>TRBJ2-6|TRBD1|-|17|TRBV4-2
CASSPGGSPSGANVLTF
TGTGCCAGCAGCCCAGGGGGAAGCCCCTCTGGGGCCAACGTCCTGACTTTC
>TRBJ1-1|-|-|15|TRBV5-4
CASSLFGRENTEAFF
TGTGCCAGCAGCTTATTCGGGAGAGAGAACACTGAAGCTTTCTTT
>TRBJ1-4|-|-|15|TRBV28
CASSFLPGINEKLFF
TGTGCCAGCAGTTTCCTTCCGGGTATTAATGAAAAACTGTTTTTT
>TRBJ2-2|TRBD2|-|15|TRBV5-1
CASGRVIAGPGELFF
TGCGCCAGCGGGAGGGTCATCGCCGGTCCCGGGGAGCTGTTTTTT
>TRBJ2-2|-|few|15|TRBV5-1
CASSLDTKGTGELFF
TGCGCCAGCAGCTTGGATACCAAAGGCACCGGGGAGCTGTTTTTT
>TRBJ1-2|-|-|13|TRBV6-5
CASSYGVDYGYTF
TGTGCCAGCAGTTACGGGGTCGACTATGGCTACACCTTC
>TRBJ2-6|-|-|15|TRBV13
CASSLAGARANVLTF
TGTGCCAGCAGCTTAGCAGGAGCCAGGGCCAACGTCCTGACTTTC
>TRBJ1-5|-|-|13|TRBV29-1
CSVEIEGNQPQHF
TGCAGCGTTGAGATCGAGGGCAATCAGCCCCAGCATTTT
>TRBJ2-7|TRBD1|-|14|TRBV4-1
CASNPGTGGHEQYF
TGCGCCAGTAACCCCGGGACAGGGGGCCACGAGCAGTACTTC
>TRBJ2-7|-|once|17|TRBV4-3
CASSPAPLGLYPYEQYF
TGCGCCAGCAGCCCAGCTCCGCTTGGGTTATACCCCTACGAGCAGTACTTC